A selection of T cell receptor beta chains follows, all from one sample in a study of cytomegalovirus exposure and HLA in healthy donors. Sequencing used immunoSEQ multiplex PCR; TCRdb keeps in-frame clones, though not all of them. The table has approximately 120,000 clones, around 73% seen once. The sequencing input was PBMCs. These receptors came from a middle-aged man in good health and CMV-seronegative. Each CDR3 is given with its conserved first and last residue. The D gene is left open where the match is weak. Part of the rows lack a size; the others show once, few, many or a class for expanded clones.

J: TRBJ2-2
V: TRBV25-1
D: NA
size: NA
DNA: TGTGCCAGCGGTAAGACAGAGAACACCGGGGAGCTGTTTTTT
CDR3: CASGKTENTGELFF

J: TRBJ2-3
V: TRBV15
D: TRBD1
size: NA
DNA: TGTGCCACCAGCAGAGATCCACAGGGGATTAGCACAGATACGCAGTATTTT
CDR3: CATSRDPQGISTDTQYF

J: TRBJ1-1
V: TRBV4-2
D: NA
size: once
DNA: TGTGCCAGCAGCCTAGGGACTCAGATGAACACTGAAGCTTTCTTT
CDR3: CASSLGTQMNTEAFF

J: TRBJ2-2
V: TRBV11-1
D: NA
size: NA
DNA: TGTGCCAGCAGCTTTGAAAGGGGGACCGGGGAGCTGTTTTTT
CDR3: CASSFERGTGELFF

J: TRBJ1-2
V: TRBV7-9
D: TRBD1
size: NA
DNA: TGTGCCAGCAGCATACAGGGGGCAAACGGCTACACCTTC
CDR3: CASSIQGANGYTF

J: TRBJ2-5
V: TRBV7-2
D: TRBD2
size: NA
DNA: TGTGCCAGCAGCTCTGGCTTGCGGGGGGGCCGGGAGACCCAGTACTTC
CDR3: CASSSGLRGGRETQYF

J: TRBJ2-4
V: TRBV6-1
D: NA
size: NA
DNA: TGTGCCAGCAGTGAATCCGGAGCCGGCAAGAGTCAGTACTTC
CDR3: CASSESGAGKSQYF

J: TRBJ2-1
V: TRBV2
D: TRBD2
size: NA
DNA: TGTGCCAGCAGTGAAGGAAGGCGGGGGGGATACAATGAGCAGTTCTTC
CDR3: CASSEGRRGGYNEQFF

J: TRBJ2-1
V: TRBV29-1
D: NA
size: NA
DNA: TGCAGCGTTGAAGACACCCGTTGGAGAGATACGGACAATGAGCAGTTCTTC
CDR3: CSVEDTRWRDTDNEQFF

J: TRBJ1-1
V: TRBV9
D: NA
size: NA
DNA: TGTGCCAGCAGCGCGGGGATAATGAACACTGAAGCTTTCTTT
CDR3: CASSAGIMNTEAFF

J: TRBJ2-5
V: TRBV6-5
D: TRBD1
size: NA
DNA: TGTGCCAGCTCCCGACAGGGGCCAGAGACCCAGTACTTC
CDR3: CASSRQGPETQYF

J: TRBJ2-2
V: TRBV7-2
D: NA
size: few
DNA: TGTGCCAGCAGCCTGCGGCAGGGGCGCGGGACCGGGGAGCTGTTTTTT
CDR3: CASSLRQGRGTGELFF

J: TRBJ2-6
V: TRBV2
D: NA
size: NA
DNA: TGTGCCAGCAGTGAACAGGCGGGGAAGAGCGTCCTGACTTTC
CDR3: CASSEQAGKSVLTF

J: TRBJ2-7
V: TRBV7-6
D: NA
size: NA
DNA: TGTGCCAGCAGCTTAGCGGGCTGGTACGAGCAGTACTTC
CDR3: CASSLAGWYEQYF

J: TRBJ2-2
V: TRBV4-3
D: NA
size: NA
DNA: TGCGCCAGCAGCCCACCACTTGGCGGGGAGCTGTTTTTT
CDR3: CASSPPLGGELFF

J: TRBJ1-2
V: TRBV6-5
D: NA
size: NA
DNA: TGTGCCAGCAGTCGGTCGGGGAGGAAAGGATATGGCTACACCTTC
CDR3: CASSRSGRKGYGYTF

J: TRBJ1-2
V: TRBV14
D: TRBD1
size: NA
DNA: TGTGCCAGCAGCCACGGCGGGACAGGGACCAGTGGCTACACCTTC
CDR3: CASSHGGTGTSGYTF

J: TRBJ2-5
V: TRBV13
D: TRBD2
size: NA
DNA: TGTGCCAGCAGCTTACTAGCGGGGTACCAAGAGACCCAGTACTTC
CDR3: CASSLLAGYQETQYF

J: TRBJ2-5
V: TRBV5-6
D: NA
size: NA
DNA: TGTGCCAGCAGCTTGCCAGTAGAGACCCAGTACTTC
CDR3: CASSLPVETQYF

J: TRBJ2-7
V: TRBV7-9
D: NA
size: NA
DNA: TGTGCCAGCAGTTCTCGGGGTGGGCAATCCTACGAGCAGTACTTC
CDR3: CASSSRGGQSYEQYF

J: TRBJ2-1
V: TRBV6-4
D: TRBD2
size: NA
DNA: TGTGCCAGCAGTGCCGGGACTAGCGGCTGGGGTGAGCAGTTCTTC
CDR3: CASSAGTSGWGEQFF

J: TRBJ2-1
V: TRBV29-1
D: TRBD1
size: NA
DNA: TGCAGCGTTGAAGGATGGACAGGCGGCTCCTACAATGAGCAGTTCTTC
CDR3: CSVEGWTGGSYNEQFF

J: TRBJ2-7
V: TRBV5-4
D: NA
size: few
DNA: TGTGCCAGCAGCTTGGGAGGAGACTCCTACGAGCAGTACTTC
CDR3: CASSLGGDSYEQYF

J: TRBJ1-5
V: TRBV19
D: NA
size: once
DNA: TGTGCCAGTAGCCTAAGGTCGAGGGAAAGCAATCAGCCCCAGCATTTT
CDR3: CASSLRSRESNQPQHF

J: TRBJ1-2
V: TRBV7-9
D: NA
size: NA
DNA: TGTGCCAGCAGCTCCGAAGACTCCGACAACCGGGGGGGCTACACCTTC
CDR3: CASSSEDSDNRGGYTF

J: TRBJ2-5
V: TRBV6-6
D: TRBD1
size: NA
DNA: TGTGCCAGCAGTTCCCGACAGGGTAATAGAGAGACCCAGTACTTC
CDR3: CASSSRQGNRETQYF

J: TRBJ2-5
V: TRBV7-2
D: NA
size: NA
DNA: TGTGCCAGCAGCTTAGCGGGGGGTAGGGAGACCCAGTACTTC
CDR3: CASSLAGGRETQYF

J: TRBJ2-7
V: TRBV5-3
D: TRBD1
size: NA
DNA: TGTGCCAAACCCCCGGGACAGGGATCCTACGAGCAGTACTTC
CDR3: CAKPPGQGSYEQYF

J: TRBJ2-4
V: TRBV4-2
D: NA
size: NA
DNA: TGTGCCAGCAGCCAAGATCCGCTGGTCAGAATAGCCAAAAACATTCAGTACTTC
CDR3: CASSQDPLVRIAKNIQYF

J: TRBJ1-2
V: TRBV18
D: NA
size: NA
DNA: TGTGCCAGCTCACCATCAGGACAGCACTATGGCTACACCTTC
CDR3: CASSPSGQHYGYTF

J: TRBJ2-7
V: TRBV7-9
D: TRBD2
size: NA
DNA: TGTGCCAGCATCCAGACTAGCGGGGGTTTCTACGAGCAGTACTTC
CDR3: CASIQTSGGFYEQYF

J: TRBJ2-5
V: TRBV6-5
D: TRBD2
size: NA
DNA: TGTGCCAGCACGGCTAGCGGGGGGCTCGGAGAGACCCAGTACTTC
CDR3: CASTASGGLGETQYF

J: TRBJ2-1
V: TRBV29-1
D: TRBD1
size: once
DNA: TGCAGCGTTGAAGATCAACAGGGGAACCTGAAGTACAATGAGCAGTTCTTC
CDR3: CSVEDQQGNLKYNEQFF

J: TRBJ2-3
V: TRBV4-2
D: NA
size: NA
DNA: TGTGCCAGCAGCCAGAGGCGGGGAAATACGCAGTATTTT
CDR3: CASSQRRGNTQYF

J: TRBJ1-5
V: TRBV4-3
D: TRBD1
size: few
DNA: TGCGCCAGCAGCCAAACTGCGGACAGGCCGAGCCAGCCCCAGCATTTT
CDR3: CASSQTADRPSQPQHF

J: TRBJ1-1
V: TRBV19
D: NA
size: NA
DNA: TGTGCCAGTAGCCCCGGTGCCGGGGAAGCTTTCTTT
CDR3: CASSPGAGEAFF

J: TRBJ2-7
V: TRBV12-5
D: NA
size: NA
DNA: TGTGCTAGTGGTTTGCGGGACGAGCAGTACTTC
CDR3: CASGLRDEQYF

J: TRBJ2-1
V: TRBV19
D: TRBD1
size: NA
DNA: TGTGCCAGTAGTAGTACCACGACAGGGTTTTACTATGAGCAGTTCTTC
CDR3: CASSSTTTGFYYEQFF

J: TRBJ2-7
V: TRBV5-8
D: TRBD1
size: once
DNA: TGTGCCAGCAGCTTAGGACAGGGGTTATACGAGCAGTACTTC
CDR3: CASSLGQGLYEQYF

J: TRBJ2-7
V: TRBV5-6
D: TRBD1
size: few
DNA: TGTGCCAGCAGCCGGGACAGGGGAAAAGAGCAGTACTTC
CDR3: CASSRDRGKEQYF

J: TRBJ1-1
V: TRBV29-1
D: TRBD1
size: NA
DNA: TGCAGCGGAATCGGACAGGTGGACACTGAAGCTTTCTTT
CDR3: CSGIGQVDTEAFF